This T cell receptor (beta chain) appears in the sequencing data of a study of beta chain features in type 1 diabetes. Study summary: There were 107,917,701 sorted cells examined across all samples. Findings and caveats of the study: When cDNA is sequenced, cells with high TCR expression could be over-represented. Patients showed naive, central memory and Treg TCRB repertoires that appeared more similar than those of healthy donors.

The entirety of the isolated RNA underwent reverse transcription, so expressed TCRB transcripts were sequenced. About 3.5 million reads, on average, came from each naive, central memory and regulatory T cell sample. Sequencing was performed with immunoSEQ multiplex PCR; in TCRdb, only in-frame clones are kept and a portion is missing. Here the sample spans about 350,000 clones, 15% to 20% being singletons. Notes on this clone: Its antigen is currently unknown.

This CDR3 contains 15 residues. The V gene's germline CDR1 is LGHNT and CDR2 FRNRAP. J gave up 2 bases and V 6 bases, and 4 bases lay outside the gene matches. The chain joins TRBV12-5 to TRBJ2-1; TRBD1 matches at 10 bases. The sequence came from a woman aged 18-29 years in good health. Sequenced input: naive CD4+ T cells from blood. The CDR3 bases are TGTGCTAGTGGCCAAGGACAGGGGGCCTACAATGAGCAGTTCTTC. Encoded protein: CASGQGQGAYNEQFF.